This passage covers 30 T cell receptor beta chains from one sample sequenced in a study of cytomegalovirus exposure and HLA in healthy donors. 13 Jbeta primers and 60 Vbeta primers were used for the PCR. Sequenced by immunoSEQ multiplex PCR; TCRdb stores in-frame clones only, minus some. The sample records about 160,000 clones, 65% to 85% being singletons. Specimen: PBMCs. The receptors come from a woman in her forties or fifties in good health and CMV-seropositive.

CDR3 protein: CASRPDTTGGNTIYF. In DNA form, the CDR3 reads TGTGCCAGCAGACCCGACACCACGGGAGGAAACACCATATATTTT. V and J are TRBV6-1 and TRBJ1-3; D ambiguous. The length of the CDR3 is 15 residues. Between the trimmed V and J ends, which lost 6 bases and 4 bases, there was a span of 16 bases. From germline, CDR1 is MNHNS and CDR2 SASEGT.

The rearrangement uses TRBV7-3 and TRBJ2-2; 8 bases fit TRBD1. The CDR3 has 18 residues. J was trimmed by 2 bases and V by 5 bases; bases with no gene match: 13. Germline CDR1 is SGHTA and CDR2 is FQGTGA. The CDR3 here is CASSPNPRDRRNTGELFF. Here the CDR3 DNA reads TGTGCCAGCAGCCCAAACCCCCGGGACAGGAGAAACACCGGGGAGCTGTTTTTT.

There are a few counts of this clone. This chain uses TRBV9 with TRBJ2-5; D gene ambiguous. Trimming removed 4 bases at V and 2 bases at J, with 9 bases between. Looked up from germline, CDR1 is SGDLS and CDR2 is YYNGEE. This CDR3 is 13 amino acids long. DNA of the CDR3: TGTGCCAGCAGCCCCGGCGGTCAAGAGACCCAGTACTTC. Translated, it gives CASSPGGQETQYF.

The rearrangement links TRBV12-5 to TRBJ2-1; 7 positions agree with TRBD1. Trimming at V came to 1 base and at J to 5 bases, leaving 14 bases not matched to a gene. The CDR3 consists of 18 residues. CDR1 is LGHNT, CDR2 FRNRAP, per germline. The CDR3 loop reads CASGLGGPGGKPDNEQFF. CDR3 bases: TGTGCTAGTGGTTTGGGTGGCCCAGGGGGTAAGCCGGACAATGAGCAGTTCTTC.

This rearrangement joins TRBV2 to TRBJ1-6; no definite D call. Trimming cost V 1 base and J 9 bases, with 13 bases left between them. Germline V gene lookup returns CDR1 SNHLY and CDR2 FYNNEI. This CDR3 is built from 15 residues. CDR3 bases: TGTGCCAGCAGTGAAGTTGTGGCATTGGCTTCACCCCTCCACTTT. Translating gives CASSEVVALASPLHF.

V usage is TRBV9 and J usage is TRBJ1-3; TRBD1 matches 7 bases. The CDR3 runs 15 residues. Losses at the gene ends were 3 bases for V and 3 bases for J; bases not matched to a gene: 6. Germline V gives CDR1 SGDLS, CDR2 YYNGEE. In DNA, the CDR3 is TGTGCCAGCAGCGCTGACAGGGCCGATGGAAACACCATATATTTT. This sequence encodes CASSADRADGNTIYF.

This sequence joins TRBV5-1 and TRBJ2-1; possible D gene TRBD1, 5 bases. From germline, CDR1 is SGHRS and CDR2 YFSETQ. The V gene lost 4 bases and the J gene lost 5 bases, with 10 bases spanning the gap. This CDR3 comprises 13 residues. This CDR3 is CASSVGHDNEQFF. The CDR3 nucleotides are TGCGCCAGCAGCGTAGGACACGACAATGAGCAGTTCTTC.

The J gene is TRBJ2-1, the V gene TRBV6-1, with D perhaps matching TRBD2 (5 bases). Germline lookup yields CDR1 MNHNS and CDR2 SASEGT. CDR3 length equals 14 residues. The V and J ends lost 1 base and 7 bases respectively, with 11 bases between them. CDR3 amino acids: CASSEGGGSNEQFF. CDR3 bases: TGTGCCAGCAGTGAAGGAGGTGGGAGTAATGAGCAGTTCTTC.

The CDR3 reads CASSGPMGGKDYGYTF. In DNA, the CDR3 is TGTGCCAGCAGTGGCCCCATGGGCGGGAAGGACTATGGCTACACCTTC. The chain uses TRBV6-1 and TRBJ1-2; D gene unclear. This CDR3 has 16 amino acids. CDR1 is MNHNS, CDR2 SASEGT, per germline. V was clipped by 4 bases and J by 3 bases, with 18 bases between them.

The CDR3 protein is CASSPADSPYGYTF. Here the CDR3 DNA reads TGTGCCAGCTCACCAGCAGACAGCCCCTATGGCTACACCTTC. The chain uses TRBV18 and TRBJ1-2, with D possibly being TRBD1 (5 bases). The CDR3 is made up of 14 amino acids. The germline gives CDR1 KGHSH, CDR2 LQKENI. The V end lost 2 bases, the J end lost 4 bases, and 11 bases lay between the germline ends. Supplemented by reference TRBV18 and TRBJ1-2, the full variable domain reads NAGVMQNPRHLVRRRGQEARLRCSPMKGHSHVYWYRQLPEEGLKFMVYLQKENIIDESGMPKERFSAEFPKEGPSILRIQQVVRGDSAAYFCASSPADSPYGYTFGSGTRLTVV.

This clone has a handful of counts. The rearrangement joins TRBV2 to TRBJ2-7; D might be TRBD1 (7 bases). The CDR3 is made up of 13 amino acids. V was clipped by 7 bases and J by 4 bases, with 14 bases between them. Germline-derived CDR1 and CDR2 are SNHLY and FYNNEI. The CDR3 DNA reads as TGTGCCAGCACGGAGGGGGCTAGGTACGAGCAGTACTTC. It yields the protein CASTEGARYEQYF.

This clone was seen a few times. The chain combines TRBV15 with TRBJ1-4, with D possibly being TRBD1 (6 bases). This CDR3 comprises 13 residues. CDR1 LNHNV and CDR2 YYDKDF come from the germline V gene (reference sequence). V was cut by 4 bases and J by 5 bases, with 8 bases left in between. The CDR3 nucleotides read TGTGCCACCAGCAATCAGGGGAATGAAAAACTGTTTTTT. Its protein is CATSNQGNEKLFF.

The gene calls are TRBV18 and TRBJ1-4; D gene uncertain. This CDR3 is built from 13 residues. Germline-derived CDR1 and CDR2 are KGHSH and LQKENI. Deletions cut 3 bases from V and 7 bases from J, with 9 bases between. CDR3 coding DNA: TGTGCCAGCTCACCGAGGGAAGGTGAAAAACTGTTTTTT. Its protein product is CASSPREGEKLFF. Together with reference TRBV18 and TRBJ1-4, the CDR3 gives the full variable domain: NAGVMQNPRHLVRRRGQEARLRCSPMKGHSHVYWYRQLPEEGLKFMVYLQKENIIDESGMPKERFSAEFPKEGPSILRIQQVVRGDSAAYFCASSPREGEKLFFGSGTQLSVL.

This clone was detected a few times. The gene calls are TRBV15 and TRBJ1-1, with 7 bases identical to TRBD1. From germline, CDR1 is LNHNV and CDR2 YYDKDF (reference sequence). The CDR3 has 13 residues. V gave up 5 bases and J gave up 3 bases; unmatched junction bases: 3. The CDR3 reads CATSSTGYTEAFF. As DNA, the CDR3 is TGTGCCACCAGCTCGACAGGGTACACTGAAGCTTTCTTT.

Comments on this clone: The identical CDR3 is also encoded by other nucleotide sequences in the sample. The chain employs TRBV7-7 and TRBJ2-1, with D maybe TRBD2 (5 bases). CDR1 SSHAT and CDR2 FNYEAQ come from the germline V gene (reference sequence). Deletions cut 1 base from V and 3 bases from J, with 10 bases between. The CDR3 totals 15 residues. The CDR3 protein is CASSLGSGGYNEQFF. CDR3 bases: TGTGCCAGCAGCTTAGGTTCAGGAGGCTACAATGAGCAGTTCTTC.

The chain uses TRBV19 and TRBJ2-5; D uncertain. The CDR3 runs to 13 residues. V lost 3 bases to trimming and J lost 5 bases, with 10 bases between them. CDR1 is LNHDA and CDR2 is SQIVND in the germline V gene (reference sequence). The CDR3 DNA sequence: TGTGCCAGTAGTATGTCCAGTACGGAGACCCAGTACTTC. Its protein product is CASSMSSTETQYF.

The J gene is TRBJ2-1, the V gene TRBV10-1; 10 nucleotides agree with TRBD2. Germline lookup yields CDR1 WNHNN and CDR2 SYGVQD (reference sequence). The CDR3 covers 16 residues. The V segment lost 9 bases and the J segment 5 bases; nucleotides outside the gene matches: 13. CDR3 coding DNA: TGCGCCAGATCAGGTTTCGCTAGCGGGGGTGACAATGAGCAGTTCTTC. This sequence encodes CARSGFASGGDNEQFF.

There are a few counts of this clone. This chain links TRBV25-1 with TRBJ1-4; D unresolved. Germline CDR1 reads MGHDK; CDR2 reads SYGVNS. The V and J ends lost 6 bases and 7 bases respectively, with 3 bases between them. This CDR3 contains 10 residues. The CDR3 region is CASRAEKLFF. In nucleotides, the CDR3 is TGTGCCAGCAGGGCTGAAAAACTGTTTTTT.

This chain joins TRBV6-5 and TRBJ2-1; D uncertain. The V and J ends lost 0 bases and 10 bases respectively, with 10 bases between them. Germline V lookup: CDR1 MNHEY, CDR2 SVGAGI. This CDR3 contains 13 residues. The CDR3 bases are TGTGCCAGCAGTTACTCTCCGGAGAGAGAGCAGTTCTTC. It translates to CASSYSPEREQFF.

The genes are TRBV5-1 and TRBJ1-1, with 8 bases matching TRBD1. Per germline, CDR1 SGHRS and CDR2 YFSETQ. The junction had 3 bases not matched to a gene; V was cut back by 4 bases and J by 1 base. The CDR3 has 14 amino acids. In DNA, the CDR3 is TGCGCCAGCAGCACCGGACAGGGGAACACTGAAGCTTTCTTT. Translating gives CASSTGQGNTEAFF.

The chain couples TRBV2 to TRBJ1-2; 10 nucleotides line up with TRBD1. The junction had 4 bases not matched to a gene; V was cut back by 7 bases and J by 2 bases. Germline CDR1 SNHLY, CDR2 FYNNEI. This CDR3 comprises 14 residues. As DNA, the CDR3 is TGTGCCAGCAACCCGGGACAGGGGAACTATGGCTACACCTTC. Its protein product is CASNPGQGNYGYTF.

CDR3 in amino acids: CASSKEGTATSQFF. For the CDR3, the DNA is TGTGCCAGCAGCAAAGAGGGGACTGCTACTTCGCAGTTCTTC. The V call is TRBV21-1, the J call TRBJ2-1; the tabulated D call, TRBD2, remains unverified against the DNA. TRBV21-1 is assigned pseudogene status. The CDR3 runs 14 residues.

This chain uses TRBV6-6 with TRBJ1-6; a possible D gene is TRBD1 (5 bases). The germline V and J ends were trimmed by 4 bases and 9 bases, with 10 bases remaining between them. CDR3 length: 13 residues. CDR1 and CDR2 from the germline V gene are MNHNY and SVGAGI (reference sequence). CDR3 bases: TGTGCCAGCAGTTCCAGGGTACTTTCACCCCTCCACTTT. Translation: CASSSRVLSPLHF.

The rearrangement joins TRBV5-1 to TRBJ1-1, with D tentatively TRBD1 (5 bases). The CDR3 sequence is 14 residues long. The germline CDR1 and CDR2 sequences are SGHRS and YFSETQ. The V end was cut by 5 bases, the J end by 2 bases, with 13 bases between. The DNA of the CDR3 is TGCGCCAGCAGACCTGAGACAGTCAACACTGAAGCTTTCTTT. This sequence encodes CASRPETVNTEAFF. Variable domain in full (rest from reference TRBV5-1 and TRBJ1-1): KAGVTQTPRYLIKTRGQQVTLSCSPISGHRSVSWYQQTPGQGLQFLFEYFSETQRNKGNFPGRFSGRQFSNSRSEMNVSTLELGDSALYLCASRPETVNTEAFFGQGTRLTVV.

The chain recombines TRBV7-8 with TRBJ1-2, with unresolved D. Trimming removed 6 bases at V and 2 bases at J, with 10 bases between. The CDR3 has 13 amino acids. Germline V gene sequence: CDR1 SGHVS, CDR2 FQNEAQ. The CDR3 is CASSLSHNYGYTF. The DNA for the CDR3 is TGTGCCAGCAGTCTGAGTCACAACTATGGCTACACCTTC.

The rearrangement uses TRBV10-3 and TRBJ1-2, with 8 bases aligning to TRBD1. The V segment lost 5 bases and the J segment 7 bases; nucleotides outside the gene matches: 6. The germline V gene encodes CDR1 ENHRY and CDR2 SYGVKD. This CDR3 is 13 amino acids long. CDR3 sequence (DNA): TGTGCCATCAGTCCCGGACAGGGCGCTGGCTACACCTTC. This encodes CAISPGQGAGYTF.

This sequence joins TRBV5-4 and TRBJ2-1; 15 nucleotides agree with TRBD2. This CDR3 region has 16 residues. From germline, CDR1 is SGHNT and CDR2 YYREEE (reference sequence). The trim removed 0 bases at V and 8 bases at J, leaving 3 bases unmatched. DNA for the CDR3: TGTGCCAGCAGCTTGGCAGGGACTAGCGGGGGGCATGAGCAGTTCTTC. Its protein is CASSLAGTSGGHEQFF.

V usage is TRBV18 and J usage is TRBJ2-1, with 8 bases lining up with TRBD2. The CDR3 has 15 residues. J lost 4 bases, V lost 4 bases, and 6 bases had no gene match. CDR1 KGHSH and CDR2 LQKENI come from the germline V gene. CDR3 sequence: CASSQSGGPYNEQFF. The DNA for the CDR3 is TGTGCCAGCTCACAAAGCGGGGGACCTTACAATGAGCAGTTCTTC.

This clone was detected many times. The chain carries TRBV7-2 and TRBJ1-5; 7 bases line up with TRBD1. After removal of 5 bases from V and 0 bases from J, the junction contained 4 bases not matched to a gene. The CDR3 has 15 residues. Germline V gene sequence: CDR1 SGHTA, CDR2 FQGNSA. The CDR3 bases are TGTGCCAGCAGCCTTCGACAGGGTAGCAATCAGCCCCAGCATTTT. Protein product: CASSLRQGSNQPQHF.

As concerns this clone: The conserved closing phenylalanine or tryptophan is absent in this CDR3, likely reflecting a read error. CDR3 DNA: TGCGCCAGCACCCGGCGACAGGGGGCAGGCGAGCAGTACCTC. Translating gives CASTRRQGAGEQYL. The genes are TRBV4-1 and TRBJ2-7; 10 nucleotides agree with TRBD1. Trimming cost V 7 bases and J 6 bases; bases outside gene matches: 9. CDR1 is MGHRA, CDR2 YSYEKL, per germline. CDR3 length: 14 residues.